These 25 T cell receptor beta chains were all obtained from the same sample, sequenced in a study of response to subunit inactivated influenza vaccine. TCRdb re-called the RT-PCR reads with MiXCR, one entry per CDR3 protein. Of under 950,000 distinct CDR3 sequences listed, about 20% are singletons. The sample was PBMCs from blood, taken roughly 5 days after vaccination. The receptors derive from a man aged 45-60 years who received an inactivated influenza vaccine.

The V gene is TRBV28, the J gene TRBJ2-1, with 7 bases that match TRBD2. The CDR3 length is 15 residues. Germline-derived CDR1 and CDR2 are MDHEN and SYDVKM. V was clipped by 1 base and J by 14 bases; unmatched bases: 14. CDR3 region: CASSLLLAERERKFF. CDR3 sequence (DNA): TGTGCCAGCAGTTTATTGTTGGCGGAGCGGGAACGGAAGTTCTTC. Filled out from reference TRBV28 and TRBJ2-1, the complete variable domain reads DVKVTQSSRYLVKRTGEKVFLECVQDMDHENMFWYRQDPGLGLRLIYFSYDVKMKEKGDIPEGYSVSREKKERFSLILESASTNQTSMYLCASSLLLAERERKFFGPGTRLTVL.

This chain uses TRBV7-3 with TRBJ2-5; 10 positions match TRBD1. With V trimmed by 1 base and J by 1 base, 3 bases remained unmatched. Looked up from germline, CDR1 is SGHTA and CDR2 is FQGTGA. The CDR3 is made up of 16 amino acids. The CDR3 coding sequence is TGTGCCAGCAGCTTAATCGGACAGGGGGGCCAAGAGACCCAGTACTTC. Encoded protein: CASSLIGQGGQETQYF.

This clonotype was seen a handful of times. The V and J genes are TRBV29-1 and TRBJ2-1; 10 nucleotides align to TRBD1. Looked up from germline, CDR1 is SQVTM and CDR2 is ANQGSEA. Trimming took 6 bases from V and 2 from J; bases not matched to a gene: 10. The CDR3 is 16 residues long. The CDR3 bases are TGCAGCGTCACTAACGTCGGGACAGGGGCCTACAATGAGCAGTTCTTC. Its protein is CSVTNVGTGAYNEQFF.

This clonotype was found a few times. This chain joins TRBV5-1 and TRBJ2-3, with TRBD1 matching 8 bases. The CDR3 spans 15 residues. V dropped 0 bases and J dropped 4; count of bases not matched to a gene: 4. Looked up from germline, CDR1 is SGHRS and CDR2 is YFSETQ. CDR3 sequence: CASSLDTGGSDTQYF. For the CDR3, the DNA is TGCGCCAGCAGCTTGGATACAGGGGGTTCAGATACGCAGTATTTT.

This clonotype was counted a few times. V is TRBV6-5 and J is TRBJ2-1; unclear D gene. Germline CDR1 MNHEY, CDR2 SVGAGI. This CDR3 region has 17 residues. V lost 0 bases and J lost 5, with 17 bases in between. CDR3: CASSYSARGRFDNEQFF. The CDR3 DNA reads as TGTGCCAGCAGTTACTCAGCCCGTGGTAGGTTCGACAATGAGCAGTTCTTC.

J is TRBJ1-1 and V is TRBV7-2; D is uncertain. V gave up 6 bases and J gave up 1 base, with 12 bases separating them. Germline V gene sequence: CDR1 SGHTA, CDR2 FQGNSA. The CDR3 is 14 residues long. The CDR3 region has the DNA TGTGCCAGCAGTCCTAGGCACGGGAACACTGAAGCTTTCTTT. Its protein product is CASSPRHGNTEAFF.

The chain couples TRBV5-1 to TRBJ2-5; 15 nucleotides agree with TRBD2. Trimming removed 5 bases from V and 4 bases from J; junction bases left unmatched: 9. Germline V CDR1 and CDR2: SGHRS, YFSETQ. The CDR3 is 17 residues long. The DNA for the CDR3 is TGCGCCAGCAGAACCGGGACTAGCGGGGGGATGATAGAGACCCAGTACTTC. Translated, it gives CASRTGTSGGMIETQYF.

This clonotype was seen a handful of times. This chain links TRBV12-3 or TRBV12-4 with TRBJ2-3, with D possibly being TRBD2 (6 bases). V was clipped by 3 bases and J by 5 bases, with 9 bases between them. This CDR3 comprises 13 residues. The CDR3 DNA reads TGTGCCAGCAGTTTTGCGGGGTTAGATACGCAGTATTTT. It encodes CASSFAGLDTQYF.

As to this clonotype: The CDR3 carries no conserved terminal phenylalanine or tryptophan, so it likely arises from a read error. The rearrangement links TRBV5-1 to TRBJ2-2; D uncertain. Trimming took 6 bases from V and 6 from J, leaving 15 bases between them. Per the germline V gene, CDR1 is SGHRS and CDR2 is YFSETQ. This CDR3 contains 14 residues. In nucleotides, the CDR3 is TGCGCCAGCACCACCATCACCGGTTCCGGGGAGCTGTTTTCT. This sequence encodes CASTTITGSGELFS.

A word on this clonotype: Because the CDR3 is missing its conserved closing phenylalanine or tryptophan, this is likely a read error. The DNA is omitted, as the CDR3 cannot be located on it reliably, and the CDR3 follows TCRdb's listing. The rearrangement joins TRBV5-6 to TRBJ2-7; the table's D call of TRBD1 was not tested on the DNA. The CDR3 is 14 amino acids long, termini counted. Germline lookup yields CDR1 SGHDT and CDR2 YYEEEE. The CDR3 is CASGPWDRDCEQYC.

The genes are TRBV23-1 and TRBJ2-5; no definite D call. TRBV23-1 is an ORF; its function is uncertain. This CDR3 is built from 16 residues. Trimming removed 0 bases from V and 0 bases from J, with 11 bases in between. DNA of the CDR3: TGCGCCAGCAGTCAATCGGCCAGGCCGTACCAAGAGACCCAGTACTTC. It specifies CASSQSARPYQETQYF.

This chain links TRBV7-8 with TRBJ1-3, with unresolved D. V lost 5 bases to trimming and J lost 0 bases, with 11 bases between them. The CDR3 is 15 amino acids. Germline V gene data show CDR1 as SGHVS and CDR2 as FQNEAQ. CDR3 region: CASSQGRISGNTIYF. The CDR3 DNA sequence: TGTGCCAGCAGCCAAGGTCGGATCTCTGGAAACACCATATATTTT.

This clonotype came up a few times. The chain links TRBV10-3 to TRBJ2-3; TRBD1 or TRBD2 may be the D gene (5 bases each). The germline V gene has CDR1 ENHRY and CDR2 SYGVKD. Trimming pared 4 bases from V and 3 bases from J, leaving 20 bases between. The CDR3 is 17 residues long. The CDR3 coding sequence is TGTGCCATCAGTGCCCACACTAGAGGGGTTGGTACAGATACGCAGTATTTT. Residues: CAISAHTRGVGTDTQYF.

This clonotype was seen a few times. J is TRBJ1-2 and V is TRBV5-4; the D gene is possibly TRBD1 (6 bases). Looked up from germline, CDR1 is SGHNT and CDR2 is YYREEE (reference sequence). V dropped 5 bases and J dropped 2 bases, with 13 bases sitting between them. The CDR3 is made up of 14 amino acids. Here the CDR3 DNA reads TGTGCCAGCAGTCAAGCCGGACAGAACTATGGCTACACCTTC. This gives the protein CASSQAGQNYGYTF.

This clonotype was observed a few times. The chain links TRBV20-1 to TRBJ2-7; possible D gene TRBD2, 5 bases. Germline values: CDR1 DFQATT, CDR2 SNEGSKA (reference sequence). V lost 5 bases and J 4 bases, leaving 18 bases between the germline ends. The CDR3 is 14 residues long. DNA of the CDR3: TGCAGTGCTCCGAGAAGAGGGATCGGGTACGAGCAGTACTTC. As protein: CSAPRRGIGYEQYF.

This clonotype was recorded a few times. This CDR3 is CASSFWGGNQPQHF. The CDR3 region has the DNA TGTGCCAGCAGCTTTTGGGGGGGCAATCAGCCCCAGCATTTT. V usage is TRBV6-2 or TRBV6-3 and J usage is TRBJ1-5; a possible D gene is TRBD1 (5 bases). Germline V gene lookup returns CDR1 MNHEY and CDR2 SVGEGT. The CDR3 covers 14 residues. V lost 6 bases and J 2 bases, leaving 11 bases between the germline ends.

J is TRBJ2-1 and V is TRBV20-1; D is undetermined. CDR3 length: 12 amino acids. V lost 6 bases and J lost 7, with 13 bases in between. Germline V gene data show CDR1 as DFQATT and CDR2 as SNEGSKA (reference sequence). The CDR3 reads CSARVDRNEQFF. The CDR3 DNA reads TGCAGTGCCCGGGTTGATAGGAATGAGCAGTTCTTC.

The CDR3 sequence is CASSPPSADLNTGELFF. As DNA, the CDR3 is TGTGCCAGCTCACCACCGTCCGCGGACTTGAACACCGGGGAGCTGTTTTTT. The chain uses TRBV18 and TRBJ2-2; the D gene is possibly TRBD2 (5 bases). The CDR3 is 17 amino acids. CDR1 and CDR2 from the germline V gene are KGHSH and LQKENI. With 0 bases removed from V and 1 base from J, the gap between germline ends came to 12 bases.

This clonotype was detected only a few times. The V call is TRBV11-1, the J call TRBJ2-7, with TRBD1 identical over 12 bases. The CDR3 covers 20 residues. In germline, CDR1 is SGHAT, CDR2 FQDESV (reference sequence). Losses at the gene ends were 1 base for V and 2 bases for J; bases not matched to a gene: 15. The DNA of the CDR3 is TGTGCCAGCAGCTTAGGGGCGGGACAGGGGGCCACAAGATCGACCTACGAGCAGTACTTC. Translated, it gives CASSLGAGQGATRSTYEQYF.

This chain links TRBV9 with TRBJ1-2; a possible D gene is TRBD1 (5 bases). Per germline, CDR1 SGDLS and CDR2 YYNGEE. The V gene lost 1 base and the J gene lost 6 bases, with 13 bases spanning the gap. The CDR3 sequence is 14 residues long. The CDR3 region is CASSVLPGRDGYTF. The CDR3 nucleotides read TGTGCCAGCAGCGTATTGCCAGGGCGAGATGGCTACACCTTC.

This clonotype came up a few times. CDR3 in amino acids: CASSLERTVYNEQFF. DNA for the CDR3: TGCGCCAGCAGCTTGGAACGGACAGTCTACAATGAGCAGTTCTTC. The chain carries TRBV5-1 and TRBJ2-1, with a weak D call TRBD1 (6 bases). The CDR3 is made up of 15 amino acids. CDR1 is SGHRS, CDR2 YFSETQ, per germline. The ends were cut back, 0 bases at V and 3 bases at J, with 10 bases in the middle.

This clonotype showed up many times. The chain is built from TRBV5-1 and TRBJ2-7; D call uncertain. CDR1 is SGHRS and CDR2 is YFSETQ in the germline V gene. V was clipped by 4 bases and J by 0 bases, with 14 bases between them. CDR3 size: 15 residues. This CDR3 is CASSVTARSSYEQYF. The CDR3 coding sequence is TGCGCCAGCAGCGTTACAGCTAGGAGCTCCTACGAGCAGTACTTC.

Only a few counts were recorded for this clonotype. This chain uses TRBV12-3 or TRBV12-4 with TRBJ2-7, with 9 positions matching TRBD2. J lost 3 bases, V lost 6 bases, and 6 bases had no gene match. The CDR3 has 14 amino acids. CDR3 sequence reads: CASSAGTSLYEQYF. The CDR3 bases are TGTGCCAGCAGCGCCGGGACTAGCCTCTACGAGCAGTACTTC.

The DNA of the CDR3 is TGTGCTAGTGCAGGGGCCGGGGGCCGCTCCTACAATGAGCAGTTCTTC. This gives the protein CASAGAGGRSYNEQFF. The genes are TRBV12-5 and TRBJ2-1; possibly TRBD1 or TRBD2 for D (6 bases each). CDR1 is LGHNT, CDR2 FRNRAP, per germline. The CDR3 length is 16 residues. V dropped 7 bases and J dropped 0 bases, with 16 bases sitting between them.

The chain employs TRBV6-1 and TRBJ2-7, with 11 bases matching TRBD2. The V segment lost 4 bases and the J segment 0 bases; nucleotides outside the gene matches: 5. The germline gives CDR1 MNHNS, CDR2 SASEGT. This CDR3 comprises 16 residues. The DNA of the CDR3 is TGTGCCAGCAGTGCTCTAGCGGGGGGCCTCTCCTACGAGCAGTACTTC. Translating it yields CASSALAGGLSYEQYF.